The sample holds one count of the clone carrying this TCR beta chain. No antigen is known for it. This table comes from immunoSEQ multiplex PCR, and its TCRdb copy is limited to in-frame clones, with some not included. The repertoire holds some 90,000 clones, over 85% seen once, with roughly 0.49% in the top ten. This specimen belongs to a study of graft-versus-host responses after intestinal transplantation. Study context: Tacrolimus and steroids were given for three to four years to all recipients after anti-thymocyte globulin induction.

The study's findings and limits: GvH clonotypes were identified within recipient marrow, with a subset emerging first in ileum or blood.

CDR1 and CDR2 from the germline V gene are MGHRA and YSYEKL. V lost 0 bases to trimming and J lost 2 bases; unmatched junction nucleotides: 1. The CDR3 runs to 14 residues. The gene calls are TRBV4-1 and TRBJ2-7; 7 bases are shared with TRBD1. Here the sequenced sample was unstimulated CD8+ T cells sorted from spleen or lymph node cells, taken before intestinal transplant. The source of this sequence is a human donor who received an intestinal transplant. The CDR3 loop is CASSQDGTAYEQYF. As DNA, the CDR3 is TGCGCCAGCAGCCAAGATGGGACAGCCTACGAGCAGTACTTC.